Each of the 30 T cell receptor beta chains below was sequenced from the same sample in a study of blood T cell repertoires in COVID-19. Some clones are missing from TCRdb's copy, which holds only in-frame ones; the method was immunoSEQ multiplex PCR. The top ten clones hold 15% to 20% of a sample with about 180,000 clones, 85% of them seen once. Sequencing was done on a sample of peripheral blood. The receptors were gathered from a person between 70 and 80 years old with COVID-19, enrolled during active disease.

V is TRBV28 and J is TRBJ2-1; TRBD2 matches 11 bases. Per germline, CDR1 MDHEN and CDR2 SYDVKM. Unmatched junction bases numbered 6, after V lost 4 bases and J lost 4 bases. This CDR3 is 16 amino acids long. CDR3 residues: CASSSPSGGFYNEQFF. CDR3 in DNA: TGTGCCAGCAGTTCCCCTAGCGGGGGGTTTTACAATGAGCAGTTCTTC.

This sequence joins TRBV9 and TRBJ2-1; D remains ambiguous. Looked up from germline, CDR1 is SGDLS and CDR2 is YYNGEE. V lost 0 bases and J 0 bases, leaving 7 bases between the germline ends. The CDR3 spans 15 residues. CDR3 DNA: TGTGCCAGCAGCGTAGCCCCTAGCTCCTACAATGAGCAGTTCTTC. Translated, it gives CASSVAPSSYNEQFF.

This chain links TRBV28 with TRBJ1-1, with D tentatively TRBD1 (6 bases). Germline V CDR1 and CDR2: MDHEN, SYDVKM. V lost 5 bases, J lost 3 bases, and 13 bases lay in between. The CDR3 covers 14 residues. The DNA for the CDR3 is TGTGCCAGCAGTCGGGACACGAAGCACACTGAAGCTTTCTTT. Its translation: CASSRDTKHTEAFF.

This clone was counted a few times. This chain uses TRBV11-2 with TRBJ1-1; TRBD1 matches 12 bases. The germline V gene encodes CDR1 SGHAT and CDR2 FQNNGV. CDR3 length: 16 residues. V was clipped by 1 base and J by 2 bases; unmatched bases: 2. The CDR3 sequence is CASSLVGTGGNTEAFF. The DNA for the CDR3 is TGTGCCAGCAGCTTAGTCGGGACAGGGGGCAACACTGAAGCTTTCTTT.

The V and J genes are TRBV7-8 and TRBJ2-3; D call uncertain. Germline CDR1 is SGHVS and CDR2 is FQNEAQ. The ends were cut back, 0 bases at V and 2 bases at J, with 12 bases in the middle. This CDR3 is built from 16 residues. CDR3 bases: TGTGCCAGCAGCTTAGCCGTCGGCGGAGACACAGATACGCAGTATTTT. Translation: CASSLAVGGDTDTQYF.

CDR3 sequence (DNA): TGTGCCAGCAGTTATAGGGTCAGGGTCGAGGCTGAAGCTTTCTTT. This codes for CASSYRVRVEAEAFF. The chain recombines TRBV6-5 with TRBJ1-1; the D gene is possibly TRBD1 (5 bases). V gave up 3 bases and J gave up 6 bases, with 17 bases separating them. This CDR3 comprises 15 residues. Germline V gives CDR1 MNHEY, CDR2 SVGAGI.

J is TRBJ1-1 and V is TRBV30, with 7 bases fitting TRBD1. CDR3 length: 13 amino acids. V shed 5 bases and J 0 bases; nucleotides not matched to a gene: 3. CDR1 GTSNPN and CDR2 SVGIG come from the germline V gene (reference sequence). The CDR3 here is CAWRGQLNTEAFF. DNA of the CDR3: TGTGCCTGGCGGGGACAGCTGAACACTGAAGCTTTCTTT. Drawing the rest from reference TRBV30 and TRBJ1-1, the complete variable domain is SQTIHQWPATLVQPVGSPLSLECTVEGTSNPNLYWYRQAAGRGLQLLFYSVGIGQISSEVPQNLSASRPQDRQFILSSKKLLLSDSGFYLCAWRGQLNTEAFFGQGTRLTVV.

This chain joins TRBV7-8 and TRBJ2-1, with 12 bases aligning to TRBD2. The germline V gene has CDR1 SGHVS and CDR2 FQNEAQ. After removal of 4 bases from V and 8 bases from J, the junction contained 6 bases not matched to a gene. This CDR3 has 15 residues. The CDR3 DNA reads TGTGCCAGCAGCTCCGCTAGCGGGAGGGCCGATGAGCAGTTCTTC. Its translation is CASSSASGRADEQFF.

The chain recombines TRBV14 with TRBJ1-1; D is unclear. Looked up from germline, CDR1 is SGHDN and CDR2 is FVKESK. CDR3 length: 12 amino acids. The germline V and J ends were trimmed by 4 bases and 4 bases, with 7 bases remaining between them. In DNA form, the CDR3 reads TGTGCCAGCAGCCCCCCGGGCACTGAAGCTTTCTTT. It specifies CASSPPGTEAFF.

The DNA of the CDR3 is TGTGCAACGACAGGGGGCGGGGAGCAGTACTTC. It codes for CATTGGGEQYF. The rearrangement links TRBV7-9 to TRBJ2-7; 10 bases are a match to TRBD1. The CDR3 spans 11 residues. Germline assignment: CDR1 SEHNR and CDR2 FQNEAQ (reference sequence). The variable domain in full, completed from reference TRBV7-9 and TRBJ2-7, reads DTGVSQNPRHKITKRGQNVTFRCDPISEHNRLYWYRQTLGQGPEFLTYFQNEAQLEKSRLLSDRFSAERPKGSFSTLEIQRTEQGDSAMYLCATTGGGEQYFGPGTRLTVT.

V and J are TRBV27 and TRBJ2-1, with 10 bases matching TRBD2. Unmatched junction bases numbered 5, after V lost 3 bases and J lost 6 bases. Per the germline V gene, CDR1 is MNHEY and CDR2 is SMNVEV (reference sequence). The CDR3 sequence is 15 residues long. CDR3 sequence: CASSLLASGSNEQFF. CDR3 DNA sequence: TGTGCCAGCAGTTTGTTAGCTAGCGGGAGCAATGAGCAGTTCTTC.

Regarding this clone: This specimen includes other DNA sequences encoding the same CDR3. The chain links TRBV9 to TRBJ2-7; 13 bases match TRBD2. Losses at the gene ends were 4 bases for V and 4 bases for J; bases not matched to a gene: 5. Germline V gene data show CDR1 as SGDLS and CDR2 as YYNGEE. This CDR3 has 15 residues. In nucleotides, the CDR3 is TGTGCCAGCAGCCCAGGACTAGCGGGAGCTTACGAGCAGTACTTC. This translates into CASSPGLAGAYEQYF.

The chain links TRBV29-1 to TRBJ2-3; 7 nucleotides agree with TRBD2. The V segment lost 6 bases and the J segment 10 bases; nucleotides outside the gene matches: 22. Germline CDR1 and CDR2: SQVTM and ANQGSEA. The CDR3 spans 16 residues. This CDR3 reads CSVGLGVGGPPSAQYF. The CDR3 coding sequence is TGCAGCGTGGGCCTTGGGGTGGGAGGGCCCCCATCAGCGCAGTATTTT.

CDR3 DNA sequence: TGCAGCGTTCGGAGAGTAGGTAACCACGAGCAGTACTTC. This translates into CSVRRVGNHEQYF. This chain connects TRBV29-1 to TRBJ2-7; the D is unclear. V was pared by 5 bases and J by 5 bases, with 16 bases between. The CDR3 length is 13 residues. The germline CDR1 and CDR2 sequences are SQVTM and ANQGSEA.

Only one count was recorded for this clone. The chain uses TRBV5-6 and TRBJ2-1; D unclear. In germline, CDR1 is SGHDT, CDR2 YYEEEE. V gave up 9 bases and J gave up 0 bases, with 16 bases separating them. The CDR3 covers 15 residues. CDR3 sequence reads: CATSRGGFSYNEQFF. The DNA of the CDR3 is TGTGCCACCTCCCGAGGCGGTTTCTCCTACAATGAGCAGTTCTTC. The variable domain in full, with the rest retrieved from reference TRBV5-6 and TRBJ2-1, is DAGVTQSPTHLIKTRGQQVTLRCSPKSGHDTVSWYQQALGQGPQFIFQYYEEEERQRGNFPDRFSGHQFPNYSSELNVNALLLGDSALYLCATSRGGFSYNEQFFGPGTRLTVL.

V usage is TRBV6-5 and J usage is TRBJ2-5; 7 positions match TRBD2. The CDR3 totals 14 residues. J gave up 5 bases and V 0 bases, and 3 bases lay outside the gene matches. Germline V gives CDR1 MNHEY, CDR2 SVGAGI. CDR3 region: CASSYSGEGETQYF. In DNA form, the CDR3 reads TGTGCCAGCAGTTACTCAGGGGAGGGGGAGACCCAGTACTTC.

This clone was detected once. This CDR3 is CASSLQGLEETQYF. The CDR3 DNA follows: TGTGCCAGCAGCCTACAGGGTTTGGAAGAGACCCAGTACTTC. The chain has TRBV5-4 and TRBJ2-5, with a tentative D call TRBD1 (6 bases). The CDR3 contains 14 residues. In germline, CDR1 is SGHNT, CDR2 YYREEE (reference sequence). V lost 4 bases and J 3 bases, leaving 13 bases between the germline ends. Combining the CDR3 with reference TRBV5-4 and TRBJ2-5 gives the whole variable domain ETGVTQSPTHLIKTRGQQVTLRCSSQSGHNTVSWYQQALGQGPQFIFQYYREEENGRGNFPPRFSGLQFPNYSSELNVNALELDDSALYLCASSLQGLEETQYFGPGTRLLVL.

The chain has TRBV6-5 and TRBJ1-6; TRBD1 agrees at 7 bases. This CDR3 spans 14 amino acids. Unmatched junction bases numbered 5, after V lost 6 bases and J lost 6 bases. The germline CDR1 and CDR2 sequences are MNHEY and SVGAGI. CDR3 residues: CASRWDSPNSPLHF. The CDR3 region has the DNA TGTGCCAGCAGGTGGGACAGCCCTAATTCACCCCTCCACTTT.

The chain links TRBV13 to TRBJ1-5; D is ambiguous. With 0 bases removed from V and 2 bases from J, the gap between germline ends came to 14 bases. Looked up from germline, CDR1 is PRHDT and CDR2 is FYEKMQ (reference sequence). CDR3 size: 17 residues. CDR3 protein: CASSLGLGDLGNQPQHF. The CDR3 DNA follows: TGTGCCAGCAGCTTAGGCCTCGGGGATTTGGGCAATCAGCCCCAGCATTTT.

This chain connects TRBV11-1 to TRBJ2-7, with 8 bases aligning to TRBD1. In germline, CDR1 is SGHAT, CDR2 FQDESV (reference sequence). The length of the CDR3 is 14 residues. V shed 5 bases and J 6 bases; nucleotides not matched to a gene: 9. The CDR3 nucleotides are TGTGCCAGCAGCCATTCGACAGGGGCCTCCGAGCAGTACTTC. Translation: CASSHSTGASEQYF. The whole variable domain, filled in from reference TRBV11-1 and TRBJ2-7, reads EAEVAQSPRYKITEKSQAVAFWCDPISGHATLYWYRQILGQGPELLVQFQDESVVDDSQLPKDRFSAERLKGVDSTLKIQPAELGDSAMYLCASSHSTGASEQYFGPGTRLTVT.

The chain has TRBV19 and TRBJ1-6; D possibly corresponds to TRBD1 (6 bases). The CDR3 spans 14 residues. Trimming pared 7 bases from V and 8 bases from J, leaving 15 bases between. Looked up from germline, CDR1 is LNHDA and CDR2 is SQIVND (reference sequence). This chain's CDR3 is CASTLQGSDSPLHF. Written as DNA, the CDR3 is TGTGCCAGTACTTTACAGGGTTCCGATTCACCCCTCCACTTT.

The chain is built from TRBV9 and TRBJ1-1; 8 bases align to TRBD1. The V gene's germline CDR1 is SGDLS and CDR2 YYNGEE. The CDR3 has 15 residues. The V and J ends lost 6 bases and 6 bases, in that order; junction bases with no gene match: 13. CDR3 in amino acids: CASNRGGELLAEAFF. CDR3 in DNA: TGTGCCAGCAACAGGGGGGGAGAATTACTGGCTGAAGCTTTCTTT. Drawing the rest from reference TRBV9 and TRBJ1-1, the complete variable domain is DSGVTQTPKHLITATGQRVTLRCSPRSGDLSVYWYQQSLDQGLQFLIQYYNGEERAKGNILERFSAQQFPDLHSELNLSSLELGDSALYFCASNRGGELLAEAFFGQGTRLTVV.

This clone came up once. The rearrangement joins TRBV9 to TRBJ1-1, with 7 positions matching TRBD1. The ends lost 5 bases at V and 3 bases at J; junction bases unmatched: 13. The CDR3 loop spans 16 amino acids. From germline, CDR1 is SGDLS and CDR2 YYNGEE. As DNA, the CDR3 is TGTGCCAGCAGTTATCTCACAGGGGCTCAGGACACTGAAGCTTTCTTT. It codes for CASSYLTGAQDTEAFF.

This clone was picked up one time. The V and J genes are TRBV28 and TRBJ1-1; D is undetermined. Trimming removed 7 bases from V and 3 bases from J, with 9 bases in between. CDR1 MDHEN and CDR2 SYDVKM come from the germline V gene. The CDR3 has 12 residues. CDR3 sequence (DNA): TGTGCCAGCATTAAGCTTCACACTGAAGCTTTCTTT. It encodes CASIKLHTEAFF.

V and J are TRBV15 and TRBJ1-5; the match to TRBD1 covers 9 bases. Trimming cost V 2 bases and J 3 bases; bases outside gene matches: 5. The CDR3 spans 16 residues. Germline V gene data show CDR1 as LNHNV and CDR2 as YYDKDF (reference sequence). Here the CDR3 DNA reads TGTGCCACCAGCAGAACGGACAGGGGAAACAATCAGCCCCAGCATTTT. Translation gives CATSRTDRGNNQPQHF.

This chain connects TRBV9 to TRBJ2-2; 8 bases are a match to TRBD1. Germline CDR1 is SGDLS and CDR2 is YYNGEE. J was trimmed by 1 base and V by 2 bases; bases with no gene match: 7. This CDR3 comprises 17 residues. CDR3 DNA sequence: TGTGCCAGCAGCGTTCTAACCGGGACAGGGAACACCGGGGAGCTGTTTTTT. Its translation is CASSVLTGTGNTGELFF.

The V call is TRBV5-8, the J call TRBJ2-7; the D gene is possibly TRBD1 (6 bases). V was clipped by 3 bases and J by 6 bases, with 7 bases between them. Germline loops: CDR1 SGHTS, CDR2 YDEGEE. The CDR3 is 11 residues long. DNA of the CDR3: TGTGCCAGCAGCTACAGGGCCGAGCAGTACTTC. This encodes CASSYRAEQYF.

The chain has TRBV27 and TRBJ1-1, with TRBD1 identical over 9 bases. CDR1 and CDR2 from the germline V gene are MNHEY and SMNVEV (reference sequence). CDR3 length: 15 residues. The J segment lost 3 bases and the V segment lost 8 bases, leaving 10 bases of the junction unmatched. CDR3 coding DNA: TGTGCCAGCTGGGGCACAGGGGGCCCGGACACTGAAGCTTTCTTT. It translates to CASWGTGGPDTEAFF.

The chain is built from TRBV3-1 (or the pseudogene TRBV3-2) and TRBJ1-1; D remains ambiguous. The CDR3 consists of 13 residues. Germline loops: CDR1 LGHDT, CDR2 YNNKEL (reference sequence). V was cut by 0 bases and J by 10 bases, with 12 bases left in between. The CDR3 loop reads CASSQDIGVGAFF. In DNA form, the CDR3 reads TGTGCCAGCAGCCAAGATATCGGGGTAGGAGCTTTCTTT.

CDR3 DNA sequence: TGTGCCAGCAGGGATACAGGTTCCTACGAGCAGTACTTC. It codes for CASRDTGSYEQYF. This chain connects TRBV3-1 (or the pseudogene TRBV3-2) to TRBJ2-7, with D possibly matching TRBD1 (5 bases). The CDR3 totals 13 residues. In germline, CDR1 is LGHDT, CDR2 YNNKEL (reference sequence). Trimming shortened V by 6 bases and J by 1 base, and 10 bases separated the two germline ends.